The rows below give T cell receptor beta chains drawn from one sample of a study of cytomegalovirus exposure and HLA in healthy donors. The method was immunoSEQ multiplex PCR; TCRdb's version includes in-frame clones alone and lacks a portion of them. In the table there are about 110,000 clones, more than 85% of which are singletons. The sample consisted of PBMCs. The receptors here all came from a woman in her late teens or twenties in good health and CMV-seropositive. Each CDR3 is given with its conserved first and last residue. The order of the fields is J gene, V gene, clone size, D gene, CDR3 length, CDR3 protein, CDR3 DNA. A D gene is named only where the DNA matches it firmly. The size of a clone is reported for some rows only, either as once, few or many, or as a class for expanded clones.

J gene: TRBJ2-3; V gene: TRBV28; clone size: .; D gene: .; CDR3 length: 14; CDR3 protein: CASSFEPGADTQYF; CDR3 DNA: TGTGCCAGCAGTTTTGAACCAGGGGCAGATACGCAGTATTTT
J gene: TRBJ2-1; V gene: TRBV18; clone size: .; D gene: TRBD2; CDR3 length: 12; CDR3 protein: CASSPGRDEQFF; CDR3 DNA: TGTGCCAGCTCACCGGGGAGGGATGAGCAGTTCTTC
J gene: TRBJ2-2; V gene: TRBV5-1; clone size: once; D gene: .; CDR3 length: 16; CDR3 protein: CASSFPRDTYTGELFF; CDR3 DNA: TGCGCCAGCAGCTTCCCCCGGGACACCTACACCGGGGAGCTGTTTTTT
J gene: TRBJ1-2; V gene: TRBV29-1; clone size: .; D gene: .; CDR3 length: 12; CDR3 protein: CSVGVANYGYTF; CDR3 DNA: TGCAGCGTAGGGGTTGCTAACTATGGCTACACCTTC
J gene: TRBJ1-5; V gene: TRBV28; clone size: .; D gene: .; CDR3 length: 12; CDR3 protein: CATTTGNQPQHF; CDR3 DNA: TGTGCCACCACTACGGGCAATCAGCCCCAGCATTTT
J gene: TRBJ1-3; V gene: TRBV27; clone size: .; D gene: .; CDR3 length: 13; CDR3 protein: CASSLGGGNTIYF; CDR3 DNA: TGTGCCAGCAGTCTGGGGGGAGGAAACACCATATATTTT
J gene: TRBJ2-3; V gene: TRBV10-3; clone size: .; D gene: .; CDR3 length: 14; CDR3 protein: CATSRDSWADTQYF; CDR3 DNA: TGTGCCACCTCTCGGGACTCCTGGGCAGATACGCAGTATTTT
J gene: TRBJ1-2; V gene: TRBV15; clone size: .; D gene: TRBD1; CDR3 length: 15; CDR3 protein: CATSSRDRGDYGYTF; CDR3 DNA: TGTGCCACCAGCAGTCGGGACAGGGGGGACTATGGCTACACCTTC
J gene: TRBJ2-3; V gene: TRBV5-1; clone size: .; D gene: TRBD1; CDR3 length: 16; CDR3 protein: CASSAGQGASTDTQYF; CDR3 DNA: TGCGCCAGCAGCGCCGGACAGGGGGCCAGCACAGATACGCAGTATTTT
J gene: TRBJ1-1; V gene: TRBV4-1; clone size: .; D gene: TRBD1; CDR3 length: 18; CDR3 protein: CASSQDGKGANRHTEAFF; CDR3 DNA: TGCGCCAGCAGCCAAGATGGGAAGGGGGCGAATCGACACACTGAAGCTTTCTTT
J gene: TRBJ2-3; V gene: TRBV9; clone size: .; D gene: TRBD2; CDR3 length: 21; CDR3 protein: CASSGRLAGGYQKKSTDTQYF; CDR3 DNA: TGTGCCAGCAGCGGGCGACTAGCGGGAGGGTACCAGAAAAAAAGCACAGATACGCAGTATTTT
J gene: TRBJ2-1; V gene: TRBV10-3; clone size: .; D gene: TRBD2; CDR3 length: 15; CDR3 protein: CAISRTSGTYNEQFF; CDR3 DNA: TGTGCCATCAGTAGGACTAGCGGGACCTACAATGAGCAGTTCTTC
J gene: TRBJ2-3; V gene: TRBV4-2; clone size: .; D gene: TRBD2; CDR3 length: 17; CDR3 protein: CASSQDGTSGMGDTQYF; CDR3 DNA: TGTGCCAGCAGCCAAGATGGGACTAGCGGGATGGGAGATACGCAGTATTTT
J gene: TRBJ2-5; V gene: TRBV6-1; clone size: .; D gene: .; CDR3 length: 13; CDR3 protein: CASSATGGATQYF; CDR3 DNA: TGTGCCAGCAGTGCTACGGGGGGCGCGACCCAGTACTTC
J gene: TRBJ1-2; V gene: TRBV29-1; clone size: .; D gene: .; CDR3 length: 13; CDR3 protein: CSVEETGGNDYTF; CDR3 DNA: TGCAGCGTTGAAGAAACCGGAGGAAATGACTACACCTTC
J gene: TRBJ2-7; V gene: TRBV28; clone size: .; D gene: .; CDR3 length: 14; CDR3 protein: CASSIYRAHYEQYF; CDR3 DNA: TGTGCCAGCAGCATTTACAGGGCCCACTACGAGCAGTACTTC
J gene: TRBJ2-7; V gene: TRBV11-2; clone size: .; D gene: .; CDR3 length: 14; CDR3 protein: CASSLQWQNYEQYF; CDR3 DNA: TGTGCCAGCAGCTTACAGTGGCAGAACTACGAGCAGTACTTC
J gene: TRBJ1-1; V gene: TRBV9; clone size: .; D gene: .; CDR3 length: 13; CDR3 protein: CASSVEPASEAFF; CDR3 DNA: TGTGCCAGCAGCGTAGAGCCTGCAAGTGAAGCTTTCTTT
J gene: TRBJ1-5; V gene: TRBV10-3; clone size: few; D gene: TRBD1; CDR3 length: 17; CDR3 protein: CAISTDRALSTNQPQHF; CDR3 DNA: TGTGCCATCAGCACCGACAGGGCTCTCAGTACTAATCAGCCCCAGCATTTT
J gene: TRBJ2-7; V gene: TRBV2; clone size: .; D gene: .; CDR3 length: 11; CDR3 protein: CASSESDEQYF; CDR3 DNA: TGTGCCAGCAGTGAATCGGACGAGCAGTACTTC
J gene: TRBJ1-2; V gene: TRBV7-6; clone size: .; D gene: .; CDR3 length: 14; CDR3 protein: CASSLRLGDYGYTF; CDR3 DNA: TGTGCCAGCAGCTTAAGATTAGGGGACTATGGCTACACCTTC
J gene: TRBJ2-1; V gene: TRBV5-1; clone size: .; D gene: .; CDR3 length: 15; CDR3 protein: CASRSTGTSYNEQFF; CDR3 DNA: TGCGCCAGCAGATCTACAGGGACCAGCTACAATGAGCAGTTCTTC
J gene: TRBJ2-1; V gene: TRBV10-1; clone size: .; D gene: .; CDR3 length: 15; CDR3 protein: CASSPLGLGNNEQFF; CDR3 DNA: TGCGCCAGCAGCCCTCTGGGACTGGGAAACAATGAGCAGTTCTTC
J gene: TRBJ2-5; V gene: TRBV4-1; clone size: .; D gene: TRBD1; CDR3 length: 14; CDR3 protein: CASSQDRTGETQYF; CDR3 DNA: TGCGCCAGCAGCCAAGATAGGACAGGGGAGACCCAGTACTTC
J gene: TRBJ1-2; V gene: TRBV27; clone size: .; D gene: TRBD1; CDR3 length: 13; CDR3 protein: CASSFGTGYGYTF; CDR3 DNA: TGTGCCAGCAGTTTCGGGACAGGCTATGGCTACACCTTC